This T cell receptor (beta chain) derives from a study of shared clonotypes between healthy human individuals. The CDR3 is 15 amino acids. Germline-derived CDR1 and CDR2 are SGHRS and YFSETQ. The germline V and J ends were trimmed by 3 bases and 4 bases, with 16 bases remaining between them. This clone was picked up one time. Running of the assay took place at deep level. Profiled with immunoSEQ multiplex PCR; TCRdb holds only in-frame clones, not every one. The data contain about 480,000 clones, less than 85% of them singletons. The gene calls are TRBV5-1 and TRBJ2-5; unclear D gene. Specimen: PBMCs. This TCR was recovered from a woman aged 40 to 50 in good health. Some clones in this sample may be carry-over from other donors' samples. The CDR3 DNA reads as TGCGCCAGCAGCTCCCTGGACGGGTCGGGAGAGACCCAGTACTTC. Protein product: CASSSLDGSGETQYF.